The following is a T cell receptor beta chain sequence with its context. As yet, its antigen is unknown. These data come from a study of OX40 agonist ivuxolimab in advanced cancers. Study at large: The study reported partial responses in three patients: one hepatocellular carcinoma, two cutaneous melanoma.

Peripheral blood came from all dose cohorts at three timepoints. The protocol was immunoSEQ multiplex PCR, while the TCRdb copy is restricted to in-frame clones and leaves out a portion. The top ten clones hold less than 0.75% of a sample with tens of thousands of clones, approximately 83% of them seen once. CDR3 length: 14 amino acids. Germline CDR1 LGHNA, CDR2 YNFKEQ. V lost 4 bases to trimming and J lost 3 bases; unmatched junction nucleotides: 2. General study results and limits: Among the nonresponders, some also had low normalized T-cell clonal expansion.

This TCR was sampled from an adult with an advanced solid tumor such as melanoma, head and neck, liver or kidney cancer. The chain has TRBV4-2 and TRBJ2-5; TRBD2 agrees at 10 bases. The sample was CD4+ or CD8+ T cells sorted from blood, taken in a trial of the OX40 agonist ivuxolimab. In DNA, the CDR3 is TGTGCCAGCAGCCTTACTAGCGGGGAAGAGACCCAGTACTTC. It specifies CASSLTSGEETQYF.